The sequence of this T cell receptor beta chain was determined in a study of beta chain features in type 1 diabetes. Overall study findings and caveats: Cells that show high TCR expression could be over-represented by cDNA sequencing. TCRB CDR3 length was moderately but significantly reduced in all four CD4+ subsets of Type 1 diabetes patients. VDJ junctions sequenced from type 1 diabetes patients showed fewer insertions and more deletions.

Remarks on this clone: Its specificity is not known.

A CD45RO/CCR7/CD25/CD127/CD95/CD27 panel sorted naive, central memory, regulatory and stem cell-like memory CD4+ cells. Once sorted, every population was more than 95% pure. Trimming took 6 bases from V and 11 from J; bases not matched to a gene: 6. The CDR3 runs to 14 residues. CDR1 is KGHSH and CDR2 is LQKENI in the germline V gene. TCRB transcripts that were expressed got sequenced, as all of the isolated RNA had been reverse transcribed. Method: immunoSEQ multiplex PCR; TCRdb's copy keeps in-frame clones and lacks some. The table includes some 700,000 clones, roughly 12% detected once. V gene TRBV18 combines with J gene TRBJ1-6; TRBD1 matches 11 bases. The source material was naive CD4+ T cells from blood. This receptor was identified in a man aged 18 to 30 with type 1 diabetes. CDR3 nucleotide sequence: TGTGCCAGCTCCCTCGGACAGGGGGCGACACCCCTCCACTTT. Translating gives CASSLGQGATPLHF.